The rows below give T cell receptor beta chains drawn from one sample of a study of T cells after yellow fever vaccination. TCRdb reanalysed the 5' RACE reads using MiXCR and keeps one entry per CDR3 protein. The sample carries 100,000 to 150,000 distinct CDR3 sequences, roughly 8.2% recorded once. The sequenced sample was CD8+ T cells sorted from PBMCs, obtained on the day of the yellow fever booster vaccination. The receptors were sampled from a man younger than 35 who received the YFV17D yellow fever vaccine. Each CDR3 is given with its conserved first and last residue. The D gene is left open where the match is weak. Where a row states a size, it is once, few, many or the class of an expanded clone; other rows omit it.

cdr3_aa: CASSDGGANTGELFF
cdr3_nt: TGCGCCAGCAGTGACGGGGGGGCGAACACCGGGGAGCTGTTTTTT
j_call: TRBJ2-2
clone_size: .
v_call: TRBV10-2
d_call: TRBD2

cdr3_aa: CASRAWGGSYNEQFF
cdr3_nt: TGTGCCAGCCGGGCTTGGGGCGGGTCCTACAATGAGCAGTTCTTC
j_call: TRBJ2-1
clone_size: many
v_call: TRBV5-6
d_call: .

cdr3_aa: CACRPGLGELFF
cdr3_nt: TGTGCCTGCCGACCGGGACTCGGGGAGCTGTTTTTT
j_call: TRBJ2-2
clone_size: .
v_call: TRBV12-3/TRBV12-4
d_call: .

cdr3_aa: CASSYSDGRGFSGANVLTF
cdr3_nt: TGTGCCAGCAGTTACTCAGATGGGAGGGGATTCTCTGGGGCCAACGTCCTGACTTTC
j_call: TRBJ2-6
clone_size: .
v_call: TRBV6-2/TRBV6-3
d_call: TRBD2

cdr3_aa: CASSSPGLAGGQGETQYF
cdr3_nt: TGTGCCAGCAGCTCACCGGGACTAGCGGGGGGGCAGGGGGAGACCCAGTACTTC
j_call: TRBJ2-5
clone_size: .
v_call: TRBV11-2
d_call: TRBD2

cdr3_aa: CASSEVWTGYYEQYF
cdr3_nt: TGTGCCAGCAGCGAGGTCTGGACAGGGTACTACGAGCAGTACTTC
j_call: TRBJ2-7
clone_size: .
v_call: TRBV2
d_call: TRBD1

cdr3_aa: CASSSLTSGGRTDTQYF
cdr3_nt: TGTGCCAGCAGCTCCTTGACTAGCGGGGGCCGCACAGATACGCAGTATTTT
j_call: TRBJ2-3
clone_size: few
v_call: TRBV7-9
d_call: TRBD2

cdr3_aa: CASSSRDRISNTEAFF
cdr3_nt: TGTGCCAGCAGTTCCCGGGACAGAATCTCGAACACTGAAGCTTTCTTT
j_call: TRBJ1-1
clone_size: .
v_call: TRBV27
d_call: TRBD1

cdr3_aa: CASHDSPYEQYF
cdr3_nt: TGTGCCAGCCATGACAGTCCCTACGAGCAGTACTTC
j_call: TRBJ2-7
clone_size: few
v_call: TRBV6-6
d_call: .

cdr3_aa: CAISETDSNQPQHF
cdr3_nt: TGTGCCATCAGTGAGACAGATAGCAATCAGCCCCAGCATTTT
j_call: TRBJ1-5
clone_size: .
v_call: TRBV10-3
d_call: .

cdr3_aa: CASRETVWGQPQHF
cdr3_nt: TGTGCCAGCAGGGAGACAGTATGGGGTCAGCCCCAGCATTTT
j_call: TRBJ1-5
clone_size: few
v_call: TRBV4-2
d_call: .

cdr3_aa: CASSPWISGGTDTQYF
cdr3_nt: TGTGCCAGCAGCCCCTGGATTAGCGGAGGCACAGATACGCAGTATTTT
j_call: TRBJ2-3
clone_size: .
v_call: TRBV5-5
d_call: .

cdr3_aa: CASSLGHRNYGYTF
cdr3_nt: TGTGCCAGCAGCTTAGGACACCGTAACTATGGCTACACCTTC
j_call: TRBJ1-2
clone_size: .
v_call: TRBV5-4
d_call: .

cdr3_aa: CASSQHGGDRNTGELFF
cdr3_nt: TGCGCCAGCAGCCAACACGGCGGGGACCGTAACACCGGGGAGCTGTTTTTT
j_call: TRBJ2-2
clone_size: .
v_call: TRBV4-3
d_call: .

cdr3_aa: CSATVAGANVLTF
cdr3_nt: TGCAGCGCCACAGTAGCTGGGGCCAACGTCCTGACTTTC
j_call: TRBJ2-6
clone_size: .
v_call: TRBV29-1
d_call: .

cdr3_aa: CASSPGLAGGYEQFF
cdr3_nt: TGTGCCAGCAGTCCCGGACTAGCGGGGGGGTATGAGCAGTTCTTC
j_call: TRBJ2-1
clone_size: .
v_call: TRBV12-3/TRBV12-4
d_call: TRBD2

cdr3_aa: CASSQDPSGRDTQYF
cdr3_nt: TGCGCCAGCAGCCAAGATCCATCCGGGCGGGATACGCAGTATTTT
j_call: TRBJ2-3
clone_size: many
v_call: TRBV4-3
d_call: .

cdr3_aa: CASSQVRDSGELFF
cdr3_nt: TGCGCCAGCAGCCAAGTCAGGGACTCCGGGGAGCTGTTTTTT
j_call: TRBJ2-2
clone_size: .
v_call: TRBV4-1
d_call: .

cdr3_aa: CAWGRPEAFF
cdr3_nt: TGTGCCTGGGGACGGCCCGAAGCTTTCTTT
j_call: TRBJ1-1
clone_size: .
v_call: TRBV30
d_call: .

cdr3_aa: CASSQDGTGRGSDTQYF
cdr3_nt: TGCGCCAGCAGCCAAGATGGAACAGGGAGGGGGTCAGATACGCAGTATTTT
j_call: TRBJ2-3
clone_size: few
v_call: TRBV4-3
d_call: .

cdr3_aa: CASSMGAPNEKLFF
cdr3_nt: TGTGCCAGTAGTATGGGGGCACCTAATGAAAAACTGTTTTTT
j_call: TRBJ1-4
clone_size: .
v_call: TRBV19
d_call: .

cdr3_aa: CSVRVGETGAFF
cdr3_nt: TGCAGCGTTAGGGTGGGTGAGACAGGAGCTTTCTTT
j_call: TRBJ1-1
clone_size: .
v_call: TRBV29-1
d_call: .

cdr3_aa: CAWTVGQGSSYEQYF
cdr3_nt: TGTGCCTGGACGGTAGGGCAGGGCAGCTCCTACGAGCAGTACTTC
j_call: TRBJ2-7
clone_size: few
v_call: TRBV30
d_call: .

cdr3_aa: CSAEVQSYYGYTF
cdr3_nt: TGCAGCGCCGAAGTACAGTCTTACTATGGCTACACCTTC
j_call: TRBJ1-2
clone_size: many
v_call: TRBV29-1
d_call: .

cdr3_aa: CASRGTGGRDEQFF
cdr3_nt: TGCGCCAGCAGAGGGACAGGGGGCAGGGATGAGCAGTTCTTC
j_call: TRBJ2-1
clone_size: few
v_call: TRBV5-1
d_call: TRBD1

cdr3_aa: CSVEETHDTYEQYF
cdr3_nt: TGCAGCGTTGAAGAAACCCACGATACCTACGAGCAGTACTTC
j_call: TRBJ2-7
clone_size: .
v_call: TRBV29-1
d_call: .

cdr3_aa: CASSPWGAPYEQYF
cdr3_nt: TGTGCCAGCAGCCCCTGGGGGGCACCCTACGAGCAGTACTTC
j_call: TRBJ2-7
clone_size: few
v_call: TRBV9
d_call: .

cdr3_aa: CASSLRSELSEKLFF
cdr3_nt: TGTGCCAGCAGCTTAAGGTCAGAACTCAGTGAAAAACTGTTTTTT
j_call: TRBJ1-4
clone_size: few
v_call: TRBV13
d_call: .

cdr3_aa: CASSHRGLYGYTF
cdr3_nt: TGTGCCAGCAGCCACAGGGGCCTCTATGGCTACACCTTC
j_call: TRBJ1-2
clone_size: few
v_call: TRBV7-2
d_call: TRBD1

cdr3_aa: CASSHPGQGYEQYF
cdr3_nt: TGTGCCAGCAGCCACCCGGGACAGGGTTATGAGCAGTACTTC
j_call: TRBJ2-7
clone_size: .
v_call: TRBV5-8
d_call: TRBD1

cdr3_aa: CASSLFHEQYF
cdr3_nt: TGTGCCAGCAGTTTGTTCCACGAGCAGTACTTC
j_call: TRBJ2-7
clone_size: .
v_call: TRBV12-3/TRBV12-4
d_call: .

cdr3_aa: CASRLDGYNEQFF
cdr3_nt: TGCGCCAGCAGGTTGGATGGCTACAATGAGCAGTTCTTC
j_call: TRBJ2-1
clone_size: .
v_call: TRBV5-1
d_call: .

cdr3_aa: CASSWRTHQPQHF
cdr3_nt: TGTGCCAGCAGTTGGCGGACGCATCAGCCCCAGCATTTT
j_call: TRBJ1-5
clone_size: many
v_call: TRBV27
d_call: .

cdr3_aa: CASGYFSLYEQYF
cdr3_nt: TGTGCTAGTGGTTACTTCAGCCTCTACGAGCAGTACTTC
j_call: TRBJ2-7
clone_size: few
v_call: TRBV12-5
d_call: .

cdr3_aa: CASSSDYGSYNEQFF
cdr3_nt: TGTGCCAGCAGCTCGGACTACGGCTCCTACAATGAGCAGTTCTTC
j_call: TRBJ2-1
clone_size: few
v_call: TRBV12-3/TRBV12-4
d_call: .

cdr3_aa: CASSPYSGGADTGELFF
cdr3_nt: TGTGCCAGCAGCCCCTATAGCGGGGGGGCCGACACCGGGGAGCTGTTTTTT
j_call: TRBJ2-2
clone_size: few
v_call: TRBV9
d_call: TRBD2

cdr3_aa: CSAPLAGGAAYNEQFF
cdr3_nt: TGCAGTGCGCCACTAGCGGGGGGGGCGGCCTACAATGAGCAGTTCTTC
j_call: TRBJ2-1
clone_size: .
v_call: TRBV20-1
d_call: TRBD2

cdr3_aa: CASSQEGSSHNEKLFF
cdr3_nt: TGTGCCAGCAGCCAAGAGGGCAGCAGTCATAATGAAAAACTGTTTTTT
j_call: TRBJ1-4
clone_size: few
v_call: TRBV4-2
d_call: .

cdr3_aa: CASSRLTSGYEQYF
cdr3_nt: TGTGCCAGCAGCCGACTCACTTCAGGGTACGAGCAGTACTTC
j_call: TRBJ2-7
clone_size: many
v_call: TRBV4-2
d_call: .

cdr3_aa: CASDRTGTNYGYTF
cdr3_nt: TGTGCCAGCGACAGGACAGGGACGAACTATGGCTACACCTTC
j_call: TRBJ1-2
clone_size: .
v_call: TRBV7-9
d_call: TRBD1

cdr3_aa: CASSLGSGVNTGELFF
cdr3_nt: TGTGCCAGCAGCTTAGGCTCGGGGGTCAACACCGGGGAGCTGTTTTTT
j_call: TRBJ2-2
clone_size: many
v_call: TRBV7-8
d_call: .

cdr3_aa: CASSSATGLSGTEAFF
cdr3_nt: TGTGCCAGCAGCTCGGCGACAGGGTTATCGGGAACTGAAGCTTTCTTT
j_call: TRBJ1-1
clone_size: few
v_call: TRBV5-4
d_call: TRBD1

cdr3_aa: CASSSRRAANTGELFF
cdr3_nt: TGTGCCAGCAGCTCCCGACGGGCCGCGAACACCGGGGAGCTGTTTTTT
j_call: TRBJ2-2
clone_size: few
v_call: TRBV7-9
d_call: .

cdr3_aa: CASSARQSVNNSPLHF
cdr3_nt: TGTGCCAGCAGCGCACGACAGTCAGTAAATAATTCACCCCTCCACTTT
j_call: TRBJ1-6
clone_size: few
v_call: TRBV14
d_call: .

cdr3_aa: CASSLSEYEQFF
cdr3_nt: TGTGCCAGCAGTTTAAGCGAATATGAGCAGTTCTTC
j_call: TRBJ2-1
clone_size: few
v_call: TRBV12-3/TRBV12-4
d_call: .

cdr3_aa: CASSKLAGFTDTQYF
cdr3_nt: TGTGCCAGCAGCAAACTAGCGGGGTTCACAGATACGCAGTATTTT
j_call: TRBJ2-3
clone_size: few
v_call: TRBV5-5
d_call: TRBD2

cdr3_aa: CSVEGTSIADTQYF
cdr3_nt: TGCAGCGTTGAGGGGACTAGTATCGCAGATACGCAGTATTTT
j_call: TRBJ2-3
clone_size: few
v_call: TRBV29-1
d_call: TRBD2

cdr3_aa: CASSQSFWGSEAFF
cdr3_nt: TGCGCCAGCAGCCAGTCCTTTTGGGGGTCTGAAGCTTTCTTT
j_call: TRBJ1-1
clone_size: .
v_call: TRBV4-1
d_call: .

cdr3_aa: CASSAGGWGNTIYF
cdr3_nt: TGTGCCAGCAGTGCTGGGGGATGGGGAAACACCATATATTTT
j_call: TRBJ1-3
clone_size: .
v_call: TRBV25-1
d_call: .

cdr3_aa: CASTRGPGSAEAFF
cdr3_nt: TGCGCCAGCACCCGAGGACCGGGGAGCGCTGAAGCTTTCTTT
j_call: TRBJ1-1
clone_size: few
v_call: TRBV4-3
d_call: .

cdr3_aa: CASGRGTDVYGYTF
cdr3_nt: TGTGCCAGCGGGCGAGGGACGGACGTCTATGGCTACACCTTC
j_call: TRBJ1-2
clone_size: few
v_call: TRBV27
d_call: .

cdr3_aa: CASKDWDSANTGELFF
cdr3_nt: TGTGCCAGTAAGGACTGGGACTCCGCGAACACCGGGGAGCTGTTTTTT
j_call: TRBJ2-2
clone_size: few
v_call: TRBV3-1
d_call: .

cdr3_aa: CASSPPGEGYTF
cdr3_nt: TGTGCCAGCAGCCCCCCCGGGGAGGGCTACACCTTC
j_call: TRBJ1-2
clone_size: .
v_call: TRBV7-2
d_call: .